One T cell receptor beta chain is described in this entry. Its target is unknown. The source of the sample is a study of shared clonotypes between healthy human individuals. On the study more broadly: Every donor yielded three CD4 naive, three CD4 memory, two CD8 naive and one CD8 memory plate. Findings and caveats of the study: The diversity represented, both genetic and in exposure history, was limited by few donors.

V gave up 3 bases and J gave up 7 bases, with 28 bases separating them. The CDR3 has 18 amino acids. From germline, CDR1 is MNHEY and CDR2 SMNVEV (reference sequence). Assay: immunoSEQ multiplex PCR; the TCRdb copy retains only in-frame clones and omits some. The data contain roughly 2.2 million clones, just over 90% of them singletons. The origin of this receptor is a man aged 18 to 30 in good health. Some clones in this sample may be carry-over from other donors' samples. Material for sequencing was naive CD4+ T cells from PBMCs. The subset is: CD45RA+ positively selected. The chain has TRBV27 and TRBJ2-7, with D perhaps matching TRBD1 or TRBD2 (5 bases each). The CDR3 DNA is TGTGCCAGCAGTTTCCTCCTCCGAGGGACCCGGGCAACGCGAGAGCAGTACTTC. Its protein product is CASSFLLRGTRATREQYF.